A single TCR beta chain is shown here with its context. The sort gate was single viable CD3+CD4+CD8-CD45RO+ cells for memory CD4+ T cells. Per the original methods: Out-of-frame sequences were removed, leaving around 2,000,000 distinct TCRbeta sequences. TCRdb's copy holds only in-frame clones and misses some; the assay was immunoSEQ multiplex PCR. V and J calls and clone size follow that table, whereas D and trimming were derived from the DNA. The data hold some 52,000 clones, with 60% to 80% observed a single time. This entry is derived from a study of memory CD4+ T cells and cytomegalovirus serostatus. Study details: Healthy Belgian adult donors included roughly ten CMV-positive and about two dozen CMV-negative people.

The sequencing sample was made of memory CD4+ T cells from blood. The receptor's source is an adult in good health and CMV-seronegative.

The CDR3 region is CASSIGQGHDTQYF. The DNA for the CDR3 is TGTGCCAGTAGTATTGGACAGGGACACGATACGCAGTATTTT. The chain has TRBV19 and TRBJ2-3; 8 bases match TRBD1. This CDR3 has 14 amino acids. Germline V lookup: CDR1 LNHDA, CDR2 SQIVND (reference sequence). V gave up 3 bases and J gave up 6 bases; unmatched junction bases: 5.